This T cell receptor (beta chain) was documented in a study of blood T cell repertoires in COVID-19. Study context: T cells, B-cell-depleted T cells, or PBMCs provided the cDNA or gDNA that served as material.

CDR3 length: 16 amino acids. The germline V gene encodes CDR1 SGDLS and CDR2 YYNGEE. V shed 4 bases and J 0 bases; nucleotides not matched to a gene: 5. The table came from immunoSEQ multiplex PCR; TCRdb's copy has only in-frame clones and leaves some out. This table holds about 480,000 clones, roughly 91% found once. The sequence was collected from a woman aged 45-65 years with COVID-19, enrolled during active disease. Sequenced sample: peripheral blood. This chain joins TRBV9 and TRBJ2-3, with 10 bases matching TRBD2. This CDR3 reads CASSRGLAASTDTQYF. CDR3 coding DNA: TGTGCCAGCAGCCGTGGACTAGCGGCTAGCACAGATACGCAGTATTTT.